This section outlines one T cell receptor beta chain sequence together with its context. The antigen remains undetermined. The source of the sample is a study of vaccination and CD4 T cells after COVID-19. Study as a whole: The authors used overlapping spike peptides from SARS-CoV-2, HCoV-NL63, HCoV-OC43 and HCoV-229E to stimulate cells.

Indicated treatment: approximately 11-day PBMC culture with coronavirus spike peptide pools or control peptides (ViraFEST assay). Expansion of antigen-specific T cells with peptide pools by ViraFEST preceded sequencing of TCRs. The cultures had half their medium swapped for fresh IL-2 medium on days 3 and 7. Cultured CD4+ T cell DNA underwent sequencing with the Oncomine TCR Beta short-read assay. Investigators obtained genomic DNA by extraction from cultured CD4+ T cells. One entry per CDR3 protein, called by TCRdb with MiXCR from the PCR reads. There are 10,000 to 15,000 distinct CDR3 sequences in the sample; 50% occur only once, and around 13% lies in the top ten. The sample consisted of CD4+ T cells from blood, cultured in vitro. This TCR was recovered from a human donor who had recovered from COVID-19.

Here the CDR3 reads CASSFGTGVQETQYF. The CDR3, as DNA: TGTGCCAGCAGCTTTGGTACAGGGGTACAAGAGACCCAGTACTTC. V is TRBV11-2 and J is TRBJ2-5; 7 bases agree with TRBD1. The CDR3 totals 15 residues. V lost 3 bases to trimming and J lost 2 bases; unmatched junction nucleotides: 6. The germline V gene encodes CDR1 SGHAT and CDR2 FQNNGV.